Below, 30 T cell receptor beta chains from the same sample are listed, as sequenced in a study of blood T cell repertoires in COVID-19. The assay was immunoSEQ multiplex PCR, and TCRdb's table has in-frame clones only and misses some. The sample lists roughly 120,000 clones; 86% were seen once. The sequencing input was peripheral blood. The origin of the receptors is a man between 35 and 55 years old with acute or convalescent COVID-19.

The chain employs TRBV18 and TRBJ1-1; 8 positions agree with TRBD1. This CDR3 is 14 amino acids long. Germline CDR1 and CDR2: KGHSH and LQKENI. Trimming cost V 3 bases and J 4 bases; bases outside gene matches: 4. The CDR3 sequence is CASSPQGARTEAFF. The CDR3 bases are TGTGCCAGCTCACCCCAGGGGGCGCGCACTGAAGCTTTCTTT.

V gene TRBV19 combines with J gene TRBJ2-7; 9 bases map to TRBD1. V gave up 3 bases and J gave up 4 bases; unmatched junction bases: 7. This CDR3 comprises 15 residues. Germline V gene sequence: CDR1 LNHDA, CDR2 SQIVND (reference sequence). The CDR3, as DNA: TGTGCCAGTAGTATTGAATCCGGGACAGGGTACGAGCAGTACTTC. Protein: CASSIESGTGYEQYF.

The rearrangement links TRBV6-6 to TRBJ2-3; 9 positions match TRBD2. The junction had 4 bases not matched to a gene; V was cut back by 3 bases and J by 0 bases. This CDR3 comprises 16 residues. Germline CDR1 MNHNY, CDR2 SVGAGI (reference sequence). This CDR3 is CASSYPSGISTDTQYF. The CDR3 coding sequence is TGTGCCAGCAGTTATCCTAGCGGGATAAGCACAGATACGCAGTATTTT.

This clone was counted ten times or more. Other DNA sequences in the sample encode the same CDR3. V gene TRBV30 combines with J gene TRBJ2-5, with D hard to call. The V end lost 3 bases, the J end lost 2 bases, and 4 bases lay between the germline ends. This CDR3 is built from 11 residues. Germline V gives CDR1 GTSNPN, CDR2 SVGIG (reference sequence). CDR3 protein: CAWSPQETQYF. In nucleotides, the CDR3 is TGTGCCTGGAGCCCTCAAGAGACCCAGTACTTC. Together with reference TRBV30 and TRBJ2-5, the CDR3 gives the full variable domain: SQTIHQWPATLVQPVGSPLSLECTVEGTSNPNLYWYRQAAGRGLQLLFYSVGIGQISSEVPQNLSASRPQDRQFILSSKKLLLSDSGFYLCAWSPQETQYFGPGTRLLVL.

The chain has TRBV7-2 and TRBJ1-5; the D gene is possibly TRBD1 (5 bases). Germline CDR1 is SGHTA and CDR2 is FQGNSA. The CDR3 extends over 15 amino acids. Deletions cut 0 bases from V and 7 bases from J, with 13 bases between. The CDR3 nucleotides read TGTGCCAGCAGCTTAGCCTTTGGGGGAGGACAGCCCCAGCATTTT. It specifies CASSLAFGGGQPQHF.

The gene calls are TRBV5-1 and TRBJ2-1, with 11 bases identical to TRBD2. Germline values: CDR1 SGHRS, CDR2 YFSETQ. The CDR3 sequence is 16 residues long. Trimming took 0 bases from V and 6 from J; bases not matched to a gene: 5. Here the CDR3 DNA reads TGCGCCAGCAGCTTGGTGGGGACTAGCGGATTCAATGAGCAGTTCTTC. Protein: CASSLVGTSGFNEQFF.

The chain has TRBV6-5 and TRBJ2-2, with D perhaps TRBD2 (6 bases). CDR1 is MNHEY, CDR2 SVGAGI, per germline. With 8 bases removed from V and 1 base from J, the gap between germline ends came to 14 bases. This CDR3 has 15 residues. The CDR3 coding sequence is TGTGCCAGCGGGGACTGGGCAGGGAACACCGGGGAGCTGTTTTTT. This gives the protein CASGDWAGNTGELFF.

The J gene is TRBJ1-2, the V gene TRBV4-1, with TRBD1 as a possible D gene (6 bases). V was trimmed by 1 base and J by 8 bases, leaving 14 bases between them. This CDR3 contains 14 residues. Germline V gene data show CDR1 as MGHRA and CDR2 as YSYEKL. CDR3 sequence reads: CASSQAHGGQGYTF. CDR3 sequence (DNA): TGCGCCAGCAGCCAAGCACACGGGGGGCAAGGCTACACCTTC.

The chain is built from TRBV5-6 and TRBJ1-1; the match to TRBD1 covers 11 bases. Germline CDR1 and CDR2: SGHDT and YYEEEE. With 4 bases clipped from V and 3 bases from J, the junction kept 2 bases outside the gene matches. CDR3 length equals 14 residues. The CDR3 DNA follows: TGTGCCAGCAGCGGGGACAGGGGGTACACTGAAGCTTTCTTT. This encodes CASSGDRGYTEAFF.

The V call is TRBV2, the J call TRBJ1-4; D not resolved. The CDR3 extends over 10 amino acids. The V end was cut by 8 bases, the J end by 13 bases, with 11 bases between. CDR1 is SNHLY and CDR2 is FYNNEI in the germline V gene. The CDR3 region is CASESAGLFF. CDR3 sequence (DNA): TGTGCCAGCGAGTCGGCGGGACTGTTTTTT.

This sequence joins TRBV7-9 and TRBJ1-5; 7 positions agree with TRBD1. This CDR3 has 14 amino acids. Trimming took 4 bases from V and 10 from J; bases not matched to a gene: 10. The germline CDR1 and CDR2 sequences are SEHNR and FQNEAQ (reference sequence). CDR3 DNA sequence: TGTGCCAGCAGCTATGGGGACAGTGAAGGACCCCAGCATTTT. Amino acid sequence: CASSYGDSEGPQHF.

The chain couples TRBV5-1 to TRBJ1-1; unclear D gene. Deletions cut 1 base from V and 1 base from J, with 14 bases between. This CDR3 contains 16 residues. From germline, CDR1 is SGHRS and CDR2 YFSETQ. The CDR3 here is CASSLSPVGSNTEAFF. The CDR3 nucleotides are TGCGCCAGCAGCTTGTCGCCCGTGGGCTCGAACACTGAAGCTTTCTTT.

The chain links TRBV30 to TRBJ2-3; a possible D gene is TRBD2 (6 bases). Germline values: CDR1 GTSNPN, CDR2 SVGIG (reference sequence). The CDR3 consists of 11 residues. V shed 5 bases and J shed 5 bases, with 8 bases lying between them. In nucleotides, the CDR3 is TGTGCCTGGGGGGGACTAGATACGCAGTATTTT. It is translated as CAWGGLDTQYF.

The chain has TRBV4-1 and TRBJ1-2, with 12 bases matching TRBD1. The CDR3 totals 17 residues. CDR1 is MGHRA, CDR2 YSYEKL, per germline. The trim removed 4 bases at V and 2 bases at J, leaving 8 bases unmatched. DNA for the CDR3: TGCGCCAGCAGCCGACTACAAGGGACAGGGGGCAACTATGGCTACACCTTC. Its protein product is CASSRLQGTGGNYGYTF.

CDR3: CASSSQGGDRGYNEQFF. The CDR3 DNA is TGCGCCAGCAGCTCCCAAGGAGGGGACAGGGGGTACAATGAGCAGTTCTTC. The chain uses TRBV5-1 and TRBJ2-1; 11 bases are a match to TRBD1. The CDR3 is 17 amino acids. V lost 3 bases, J lost 4 bases, and 9 bases stayed unmatched. Germline lookup yields CDR1 SGHRS and CDR2 YFSETQ.

The chain couples TRBV30 to TRBJ1-4, with TRBD1 matching over 7 bases. The germline CDR1 and CDR2 sequences are GTSNPN and SVGIG (reference sequence). V shed 1 base and J 5 bases; nucleotides not matched to a gene: 4. CDR3 size: 14 residues. CDR3 sequence reads: CAWSASGGNEKLFF. In nucleotides, the CDR3 is TGTGCCTGGAGTGCCTCAGGGGGGAATGAAAAACTGTTTTTT.

The CDR3 bases are TGTGCCAGCAGTGAAAGGGGGGGAATCTTCACAACTAATGAAAAACTGTTTTTT. Protein: CASSERGGIFTTNEKLFF. V and J are TRBV6-1 and TRBJ1-4, with D possibly being TRBD1 (6 bases). The V gene's germline CDR1 is MNHNS and CDR2 SASEGT. CDR3 length: 18 residues. V lost 2 bases and J 0 bases, leaving 16 bases between the germline ends.

This clone has a single count. The chain has TRBV15 and TRBJ1-6, with 9 nucleotides matching TRBD1. The CDR3 contains 17 residues. The germline gives CDR1 LNHNV, CDR2 YYDKDF (reference sequence). Trimming cost V 3 bases and J 11 bases; bases outside gene matches: 14. CDR3 residues: CATSRFLATGGYPPLHF. In nucleotides, the CDR3 is TGTGCCACCAGCAGGTTTCTGGCGACAGGGGGGTATCCACCCCTCCACTTT.

V is TRBV7-6 and J is TRBJ1-1; 12 bases agree with TRBD1. The junction had 11 bases not matched to a gene; V was cut back by 5 bases and J by 7 bases. The germline gives CDR1 SGHVS, CDR2 FNYEAQ. This CDR3 contains 16 residues. Here the CDR3 DNA reads TGTGCCAGCAGCCCCGGGACAGGGGGCGCCGCGTTTGAAGCTTTCTTT. Its protein product is CASSPGTGGAAFEAFF.

This rearrangement joins TRBV5-6 to TRBJ2-2; 7 positions match TRBD1. CDR1 is SGHDT and CDR2 is YYEEEE in the germline V gene. V dropped 2 bases and J dropped 5; count of bases not matched to a gene: 3. The CDR3 totals 14 residues. CDR3 coding DNA: TGTGCCAGCAGCTTCTTACAGGGGACCGGGGAGCTGTTTTTT. Its translation is CASSFLQGTGELFF.

The rearrangement uses TRBV15 and TRBJ2-1, with a possible D match to TRBD2 (6 bases). The CDR3 contains 16 residues. Trimming pared 1 base from V and 8 bases from J, leaving 18 bases between. Germline assignment: CDR1 LNHNV and CDR2 YYDKDF (reference sequence). The CDR3 here is CATSRVEGAGMDEQFF. CDR3 DNA: TGTGCCACCAGCAGAGTTGAGGGAGCGGGTATGGATGAGCAGTTCTTC.

V usage is TRBV11-2 and J usage is TRBJ2-1; a possible D gene is TRBD2 (7 bases). The ends were cut back, 0 bases at V and 7 bases at J, with 16 bases in the middle. This CDR3 region has 16 residues. Germline V lookup: CDR1 SGHAT, CDR2 FQNNGV. The CDR3 is CASSLDPVAGANEQFF. The CDR3 DNA reads TGTGCCAGCAGCTTAGATCCCGTCGCGGGGGCAAATGAGCAGTTCTTC.

This rearrangement joins TRBV6-5 to TRBJ1-1, with 7 bases that match TRBD1. The CDR3 sequence is 15 residues long. Germline V lookup: CDR1 MNHEY, CDR2 SVGAGI. Unmatched junction bases numbered 5, after V lost 3 bases and J lost 1 base. The CDR3 sequence: CASSYGQASNTEAFF. CDR3 bases: TGTGCCAGCAGTTATGGACAGGCCTCGAACACTGAAGCTTTCTTT.

The J gene is TRBJ2-7, the V gene TRBV7-6; 9 bases are a match to TRBD1. Germline loops: CDR1 SGHVS, CDR2 FNYEAQ. The CDR3 extends over 14 amino acids. V was clipped by 5 bases and J by 2 bases; unmatched bases: 4. CDR3: CASSLRTGAYEQYF. In DNA form, the CDR3 reads TGTGCCAGCAGCCTCCGGACAGGGGCCTACGAGCAGTACTTC.

The V and J genes are TRBV30 and TRBJ2-1; 10 bases are a match to TRBD1. The CDR3 consists of 15 residues. J gave up 5 bases and V 6 bases, and 10 bases lay outside the gene matches. CDR1 and CDR2 from the germline V gene are GTSNPN and SVGIG (reference sequence). CDR3 in amino acids: CACPAGDRGHNEQFF. The CDR3 DNA reads TGTGCCTGCCCCGCGGGGGACAGGGGCCACAATGAGCAGTTCTTC.

This rearrangement joins TRBV3-1 (or the pseudogene TRBV3-2) to TRBJ2-7, with 14 bases aligning to TRBD2. Losses at the gene ends were 0 bases for V and 4 bases for J; bases not matched to a gene: 11. The V gene's germline CDR1 is LGHDT and CDR2 YNNKEL (reference sequence). The CDR3 is 19 amino acids. CDR3 residues: CASSQDYRYRTSGRYEQYF. Written as DNA, the CDR3 is TGTGCCAGCAGCCAAGATTACAGATACAGGACTAGCGGGAGGTACGAGCAGTACTTC.

The rearrangement links TRBV7-6 to TRBJ1-6, with D possibly TRBD1 on 6 matching bases. The CDR3 runs 15 residues. V dropped 4 bases and J dropped 4 bases, with 11 bases sitting between them. CDR1 and CDR2 (germline): SGHVS, FNYEAQ. Here the CDR3 reads CASSSEDSYNSPLHF. The CDR3 DNA sequence: TGTGCCAGCAGCTCCGAGGACAGTTATAATTCACCCCTCCACTTT.

This chain uses TRBV9 with TRBJ2-5; 9 nucleotides match TRBD1. Unmatched junction bases numbered 9, after V lost 4 bases and J lost 5 bases. This CDR3 has 15 residues. Germline V lookup: CDR1 SGDLS, CDR2 YYNGEE. In DNA form, the CDR3 reads TGTGCCAGCAGCTCCAGGGACAGGGAGGGTGAGACCCAGTACTTC. It yields the protein CASSSRDREGETQYF.

The J gene is TRBJ2-4, the V gene TRBV19; D is uncertain. Per germline, CDR1 LNHDA and CDR2 SQIVND (reference sequence). The CDR3 has 15 amino acids. The V and J ends lost 4 bases and 1 base respectively, with 11 bases between them. The CDR3 protein is CASSSGPRAKNIQYF. The DNA of the CDR3 is TGTGCCAGTAGTAGCGGCCCCCGGGCCAAAAACATTCAGTACTTC. Full variable domain (remainder filled in from reference TRBV19 and TRBJ2-4): DGGITQSPKYLFRKEGQNVTLSCEQNLNHDAMYWYRQDPGQGLRLIYYSQIVNDFQKGDIAEGYSVSREKKESFPLTVTSAQKNPTAFYLCASSSGPRAKNIQYFGAGTRLSVL.

This chain links TRBV19 with TRBJ1-1; TRBD1 matches at 8 bases. The germline CDR1 and CDR2 sequences are LNHDA and SQIVND (reference sequence). CDR3 size: 16 residues. J was trimmed by 6 bases and V by 6 bases; bases with no gene match: 15. CDR3 amino acids: CASREGQALSGAEAFF. In DNA, the CDR3 is TGTGCCAGTAGGGAGGGACAGGCCCTTTCCGGGGCTGAAGCTTTCTTT.